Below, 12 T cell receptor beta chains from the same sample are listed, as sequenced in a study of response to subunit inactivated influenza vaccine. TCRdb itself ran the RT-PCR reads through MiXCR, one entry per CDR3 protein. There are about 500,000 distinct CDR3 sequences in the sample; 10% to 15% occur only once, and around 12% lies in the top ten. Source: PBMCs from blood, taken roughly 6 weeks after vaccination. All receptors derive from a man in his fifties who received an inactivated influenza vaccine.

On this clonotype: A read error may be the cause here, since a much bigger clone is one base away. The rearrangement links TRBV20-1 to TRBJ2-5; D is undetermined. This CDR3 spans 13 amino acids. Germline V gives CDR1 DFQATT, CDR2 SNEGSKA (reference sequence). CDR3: CSASSSFQETHYF. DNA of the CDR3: TGCAGTGCTAGTAGTTCGTTCCAAGAGACCCACTACTTC.

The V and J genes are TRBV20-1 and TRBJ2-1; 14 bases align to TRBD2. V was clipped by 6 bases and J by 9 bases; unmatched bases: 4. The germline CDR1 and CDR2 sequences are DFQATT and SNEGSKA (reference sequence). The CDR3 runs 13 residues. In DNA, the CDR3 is TGCAGTGCACAGGGACTAGCGGGAGTTGAGCAGTTCTTC. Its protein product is CSAQGLAGVEQFF.

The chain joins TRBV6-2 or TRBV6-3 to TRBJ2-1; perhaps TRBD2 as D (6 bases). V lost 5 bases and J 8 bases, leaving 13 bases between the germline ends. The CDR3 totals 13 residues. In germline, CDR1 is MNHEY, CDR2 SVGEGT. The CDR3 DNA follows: TGTGCCAGCAGTGTGGGGAGGTATGATGAGCAGTTCTTC. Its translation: CASSVGRYDEQFF.

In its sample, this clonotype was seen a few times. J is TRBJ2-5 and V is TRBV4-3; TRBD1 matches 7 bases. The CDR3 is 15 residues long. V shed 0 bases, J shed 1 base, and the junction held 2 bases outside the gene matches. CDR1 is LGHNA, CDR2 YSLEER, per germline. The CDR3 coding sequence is TGCGCCAGCAGCCAAGATGGGACAGTCCAAGAGACCCAGTACTTC. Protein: CASSQDGTVQETQYF.

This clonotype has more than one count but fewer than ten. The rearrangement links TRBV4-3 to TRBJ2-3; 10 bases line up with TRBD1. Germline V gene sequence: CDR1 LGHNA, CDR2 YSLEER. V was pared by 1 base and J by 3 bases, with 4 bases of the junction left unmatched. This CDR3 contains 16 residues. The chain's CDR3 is CASSQGGQGRTDTQYF. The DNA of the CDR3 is TGCGCCAGCAGCCAAGGGGGACAGGGGAGGACAGATACGCAGTATTTT.

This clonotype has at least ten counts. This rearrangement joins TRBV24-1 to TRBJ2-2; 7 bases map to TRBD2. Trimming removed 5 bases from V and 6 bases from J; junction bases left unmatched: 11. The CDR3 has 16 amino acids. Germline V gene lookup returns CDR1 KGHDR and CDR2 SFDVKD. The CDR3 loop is CATSAPGRGNAGELFF. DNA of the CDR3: TGTGCCACCAGTGCCCCGGGGAGGGGTAACGCCGGGGAGCTGTTTTTT.

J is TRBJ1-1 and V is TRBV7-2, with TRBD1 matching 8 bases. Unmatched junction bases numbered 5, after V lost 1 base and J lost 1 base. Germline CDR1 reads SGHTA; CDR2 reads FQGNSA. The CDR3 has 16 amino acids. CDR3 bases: TGTGCCAGCAGCTTAGGTCCCGGGACAGGGAACACTGAAGCTTTCTTT. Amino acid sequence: CASSLGPGTGNTEAFF.

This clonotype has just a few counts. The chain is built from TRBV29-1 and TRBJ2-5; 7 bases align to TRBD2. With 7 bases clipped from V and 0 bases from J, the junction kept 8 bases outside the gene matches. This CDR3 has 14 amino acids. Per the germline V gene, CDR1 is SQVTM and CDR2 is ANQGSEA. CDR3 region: CSAEPLADQETQYF. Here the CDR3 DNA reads TGCAGCGCCGAACCCCTAGCGGACCAAGAGACCCAGTACTTC.

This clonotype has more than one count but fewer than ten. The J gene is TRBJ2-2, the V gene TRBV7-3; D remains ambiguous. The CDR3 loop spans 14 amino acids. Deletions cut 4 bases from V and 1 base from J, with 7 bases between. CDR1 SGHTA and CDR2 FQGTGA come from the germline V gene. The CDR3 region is CASSSERNTGELFF. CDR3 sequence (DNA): TGTGCCAGCAGCTCGGAGCGGAACACCGGGGAGCTGTTTTTT.

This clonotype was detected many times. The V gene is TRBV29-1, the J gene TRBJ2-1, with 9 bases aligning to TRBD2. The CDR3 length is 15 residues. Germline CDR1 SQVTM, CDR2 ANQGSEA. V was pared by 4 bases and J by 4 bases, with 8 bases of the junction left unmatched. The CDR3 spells CSVGRGTSPYNEQFF. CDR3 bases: TGCAGCGTTGGGCGGGGGACTAGCCCATACAATGAGCAGTTCTTC.

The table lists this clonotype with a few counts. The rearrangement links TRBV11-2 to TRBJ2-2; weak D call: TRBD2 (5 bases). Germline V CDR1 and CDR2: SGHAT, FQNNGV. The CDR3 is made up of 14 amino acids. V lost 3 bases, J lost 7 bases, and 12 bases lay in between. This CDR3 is CASSFAGLLGELFF. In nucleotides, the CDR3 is TGTGCCAGCAGCTTCGCGGGCCTCCTCGGGGAGCTGTTTTTT.

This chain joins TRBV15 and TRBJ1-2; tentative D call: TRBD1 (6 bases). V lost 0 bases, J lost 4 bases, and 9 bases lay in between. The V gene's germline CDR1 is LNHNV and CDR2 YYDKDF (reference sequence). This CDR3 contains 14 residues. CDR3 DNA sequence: TGTGCCACCAGCAGAGATACACAGGGCTATGGCTACACCTTC. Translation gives CATSRDTQGYGYTF.